The 2 T cell receptor beta chains below were found in one sample sequenced in a study of CD8 T cells in ankylosing spondylitis. In TCRdb, the 5' RACE reads were re-called with MiXCR into one record per CDR3 protein. Found here are 200,000 to 250,000 distinct CDR3 sequences, about 10% of them singletons; the top ten hold 6% to 8%. What was sequenced was blood, either unsorted or a sorted T cell fraction (not recorded which). The origin of the receptors is a male donor with ankylosing spondylitis or in good health (not recorded which).

This clonotype came up many times. The V gene is TRBV15, the J gene TRBJ2-5; D is ambiguous. CDR3 size: 13 residues. The V gene's germline CDR1 is LNHNV and CDR2 YYDKDF (reference sequence). The DNA of the CDR3 is TGTGCTACCCAACTTTACTTAGGAGAGACCCAGTACTTC. Amino acid sequence: CATQLYLGETQYF.

This clonotype was found many times. The J gene is TRBJ2-7, the V gene TRBV5-5; D not certain. Germline loops: CDR1 SGHKS, CDR2 YYEKEE (reference sequence). This CDR3 contains 13 residues. Trimming removed 4 bases at V and 2 bases at J, with 10 bases between. The CDR3 DNA reads TGTGCCAGCAGCCCCCCGGGCACCTACGAGCAGTACTTC. Translating it yields CASSPPGTYEQYF.